This T cell receptor (beta chain) was observed in a study of technical replicates of blood from a few donors. Assay: immunoSEQ multiplex PCR; the TCRdb copy retains only in-frame clones and omits some. Of under 90,000 clones listed, about 92% were seen once; the top ten hold 0.24%. CDR1 and CDR2 (germline): MDHEN, SYDVKM. V lost 3 bases to trimming and J lost 8 bases; unmatched junction nucleotides: 7. The CDR3 length is 15 residues. This sequence joins TRBV28 and TRBJ2-2; 9 nucleotides align to TRBD1. The source material was T cells isolated from PBMCs. The TCR sequence derives from a human donor in good health. CDR3 sequence: CASSFQQGASGELFF. DNA of the CDR3: TGTGCCAGCAGTTTCCAACAGGGGGCTTCAGGGGAGCTGTTTTTT.